Each of the 14 T cell receptor beta chains below was sequenced from the same sample in a study of tumor and adjacent non-tumor tissue in lung cancer. A modified ARM-PCR protocol with three rounds of nested PCR amplified TCRbeta. TCRdb re-derived calls from the multiplex PCR reads in MiXCR, one entry per CDR3 protein. The sample shows approximately 70,000 distinct CDR3 sequences, 73% of them seen only once. RNA was extracted from bulk tissue without any cell sorting. What was sequenced was lung tumor tissue. The source of these receptors is a man aged 60-69 years with non-small cell lung cancer.

The gene calls are TRBV20-1 and TRBJ2-2, with 10 bases identical to TRBD2. J lost 8 bases, V lost 6 bases, and 12 bases had no gene match. The CDR3 runs to 15 residues. Germline-derived CDR1 and CDR2 are DFQATT and SNEGSKA (reference sequence). Here the CDR3 DNA reads TGCAGTGCCTGGCTAGCGGGGGAGAACATTGGGGAGCTGTTTTTT. Residues: CSAWLAGENIGELFF.

This clonotype has only one observation. This may arise from a read error, as a much more abundant clone is one base away. The chain joins TRBV7-9 to TRBJ2-5, with D unresolved. The CDR3 sequence is 12 residues long. Germline loops: CDR1 SEHNR, CDR2 FQNEAQ (reference sequence). V was trimmed by 5 bases and J by 5 bases, leaving 9 bases between them. The CDR3 reads CASSHEGETQYF. DNA of the CDR3: TGTGCCAGCAGCCATGAAGGGGAGACCCAGTACTTC.

In the case of this clonotype: As the CDR3 is not closed by the conserved phenylalanine or tryptophan, this likely results from a read error. Written as DNA, the CDR3 is TGTGCCATCGGGACTAACGGGAGACAACAGCAGTTCATC. Translation gives CAIGTNGRQQQFI. The chain employs TRBV10-3 and TRBJ2-1, with 7 nucleotides matching TRBD2. The V gene's germline CDR1 is ENHRY and CDR2 SYGVKD. This CDR3 region has 13 residues. V shed 8 bases, J shed 11 bases, and the junction held 12 bases outside the gene matches.

In the case of this clonotype: The DNA is left out, because the CDR3 cannot be placed on it with certainty; the CDR3 is given as TCRdb lists it. J is TRBJ2-7 and V is TRBV29-1; TRBD1, the table's D call, lacks a check against the DNA. Germline V gene sequence: CDR1 SQVTM, CDR2 ANQGSEA. The length of the CDR3 is 15 amino acids, counting both ends. The CDR3 loop reads CSVVGMGAESYEQYF.

The sample holds one count of this clonotype. The V and J genes are TRBV6-1 and TRBJ1-5; no firm D call. The CDR3 is 13 amino acids. The germline V gene encodes CDR1 MNHNS and CDR2 SASEGT. V was clipped by 6 bases and J by 9 bases, with 15 bases between them. CDR3 in amino acids: CASRRAGDWPQHF. DNA for the CDR3: TGTGCCAGCAGGCGGGCCGGTGACTGGCCCCAGCATTTT.

This clonotype has a handful of counts. A single base separates this from a much larger clone, so it may be a read error. The CDR3 spells CGAPPSGRTGELFF. CDR3 sequence (DNA): TGCGGTGCCCCGCCTAGCGGGAGGACCGGGGAGCTGTTTTTT. The genes are TRBV20-1 and TRBJ2-2; TRBD2 agrees at 11 bases. The germline gives CDR1 DFQATT, CDR2 SNEGSKA (reference sequence). The CDR3 loop spans 14 amino acids.

The chain is built from TRBV29-1 and TRBJ1-5; no firm D call. Trimming removed 5 bases from V and 9 bases from J, with 17 bases in between. The CDR3 loop spans 13 amino acids. Germline loops: CDR1 SQVTM, CDR2 ANQGSEA. The CDR3 bases are TGCAGCGTTATCACTAATGGCAATAGGCCCCAGCATTTT. Its protein product is CSVITNGNRPQHF.

Comment on this clonotype: Likely a read error: the CDR3 ends without its conserved phenylalanine or tryptophan. The chain recombines TRBV29-1 with TRBJ1-1, with D perhaps matching TRBD1 (6 bases). Trimming pared 4 bases from V and 2 bases from J, leaving 11 bases between. The CDR3 loop spans 13 amino acids. Germline values: CDR1 SQVTM, CDR2 ANQGSEA. CDR3 loop: CSVGEGGNTEAFS. In nucleotides, the CDR3 is TGCAGCGTTGGTGAAGGGGGAAACACTGAAGCTTTCTCT.

The table lists this clonotype with a count of one. Relative to the germline gene, one junction end is altered; a read error may explain this. The chain carries TRBV6-1 and TRBJ2-6; D not certain. Germline CDR1 is MNHNS and CDR2 is SASEGT. The CDR3 is made up of 14 amino acids. In DNA, the CDR3 is TGTGCCAGTAGTGACAACTCTGGTGTCAACGTCCTGACTTTC. Protein: CASSDNSGVNVLTF.

A remark on this clonotype: Mismatch with germline at one junction end may stem from a read error. The CDR3 region is CSVGAARRYGQYF. DNA of the CDR3: TGCAGCGTTGGGGCAGCGAGGCGGTACGGGCAGTACTTC. The chain employs TRBV29-1 and TRBJ2-7; D ambiguous. CDR1 and CDR2 from the germline V gene are SQVTM and ANQGSEA. This CDR3 comprises 13 residues.

As concerns this clonotype: At one of its ends the junction is not consistent with the germline gene, which may arise from a read error. The rearrangement joins TRBV6-6 to TRBJ1-3, with TRBD1 identical over 11 bases. Germline CDR1 reads MNHNY; CDR2 reads SVGAGI (reference sequence). This CDR3 comprises 15 residues. In DNA form, the CDR3 reads TGCGCCAGCAGTTACCGGGACAGGGGGAGAAACATCATATATTTT. This translates into CASSYRDRGRNIIYF.

The genes are TRBV20-1 and TRBJ1-2, with D uncertain. Per the germline V gene, CDR1 is DFQATT and CDR2 is SNEGSKA (reference sequence). This CDR3 has 11 residues. The V and J ends lost 6 bases and 5 bases respectively, with 10 bases between them. The CDR3: CSARQEYGYTF. The DNA of the CDR3 is TGCAGTGCGCGTCAGGAGTATGGCTACACCTTC.

Comment on this clonotype: A much larger clonotype is one base distant, so this may be a read error. The chain joins TRBV13 to TRBJ2-7, with D perhaps matching TRBD2 (5 bases). Germline V gene lookup returns CDR1 PRHDT and CDR2 FYEKMQ (reference sequence). This CDR3 has 15 residues. As DNA, the CDR3 is TGTGTCAGCAGTACGATAGCGATGCGCCCCGACGAGCAGTACTTC. Translating gives CVSSTIAMRPDEQYF.

This clonotype was recorded a few times. Here the CDR3 omits its conserved ending phenylalanine or tryptophan, so a read error is the likely source. The limits of the CDR3 on the DNA are not certain, so only TCRdb's listed CDR3 is given. The rearrangement joins TRBV7-8 to TRBJ2-7; TRBD1 is the table's D call and was not checked against the DNA. The CDR3 has 14 residues if both end residues are counted. In germline, CDR1 is SGHVS, CDR2 FQNEAQ. The chain's CDR3 is CASSFEDRLYERYL.